Only a few counts were recorded for the clone carrying this TCR beta chain. Antigen: not known. The sequencing template was cDNA reverse transcribed from extracted RNA. The assay was immunoSEQ multiplex PCR, and TCRdb's table has in-frame clones only and misses some. Of 110,000 to 150,000 clones listed, around 62% were seen once; the top ten hold around 34%. There are 14 residues in the CDR3. Trimming stripped 4 bases from V and 4 bases from J, with 14 bases between. Looked up from germline, CDR1 is SQVTM and CDR2 is ANQGSEA. This specimen belongs to a study of CD8+ T cells in alopecia areata. Study-wide results and limits: Affected scalp, especially in alopecia totalis/universalis, had a higher clonality than normal scalp did. Normal skin's resident alphabeta T cells are sequenced alongside lesional scalp T cells.

This sequence joins TRBV29-1 and TRBJ2-1; weak D call: TRBD2 (5 bases). The TCR was taken from a human donor in good health. The sample comprised CD8+ T cells sorted from blood. CDR3 coding DNA: TGCAGCGTTGCGGCTAGCTCAGCTTACAATGAGCAGTTCTTC. Translating gives CSVAASSAYNEQFF.